A selection of T cell receptor beta chains follows, all from one sample in a study of spatial heterogeneity in lung cancer. TCRdb called the 5' RACE reads again in MiXCR, with one record for every CDR3 protein. The table records about 10,000 distinct CDR3 sequences, roughly 13% of them present only once. The input for sequencing was lung tumor tissue, taken at surgery. The receptors derive from a male donor with early-stage non-small cell lung cancer. Each CDR3 is given with its conserved first and last residue. D genes are given only for firm matches. The size of a clone is reported for some rows only, either as once, few or many, or as a class for expanded clones.

d_call	v_call	clone_size	j_call	cdr3_aa	cdr3_nt
-	TRBV6-2/TRBV6-3	-	TRBJ2-5	CASRRGRDETQYF	TGTGCCAGCAGACGGGGAAGGGATGAGACCCAGTACTTC
-	TRBV21-1	few	TRBJ1-6	CARSSSNGAGDNSPLHF	TGTGCCAGAAGCAGCAGCAACGGGGCGGGAGATAATTCACCCCTCCACTTT
TRBD2	TRBV6-5	-	TRBJ2-3	CASSRSGVFTDTQYF	TGTGCCAGCAGCCGTAGCGGGGTTTTCACAGATACGCAGTATTTT
TRBD1	TRBV7-2	-	TRBJ1-1	CASRPGQQNTEAFF	TGTGCCAGCAGGCCGGGACAGCAGAACACTGAAGCTTTCTTT
-	TRBV10-3	few	TRBJ2-5	CAISEDEETQYF	TGTGCCATCAGTGAGGATGAAGAGACCCAGTACTTC
TRBD1	TRBV6-5	few	TRBJ1-1	CASSYTPGQITEAFF	TGTGCCAGCAGTTACACTCCGGGACAGATCACTGAAGCTTTCTTT
-	TRBV6-1	-	TRBJ2-1	CASREGAYNEQFF	TGTGCCAGCAGGGAGGGGGCCTACAATGAGCAGTTCTTC
TRBD2	TRBV18	few	TRBJ2-1	CASSPSLAGGLDEQFF	TGTGCCAGCTCACCATCCTTAGCGGGGGGCCTGGATGAGCAGTTCTTC
-	TRBV15	-	TRBJ1-5	CATHQGGDSSNQPQHF	TGTGCCACCCACCAAGGGGGTGACAGTAGCAATCAGCCCCAGCATTTT
-	TRBV28	many	TRBJ1-6	CASSLRQGRSPLHF	TGTGCCAGCAGTTTGAGGCAGGGGCGTTCACCCCTCCACTTT
-	TRBV28	many	TRBJ2-7	CATSLPLKASYEQYF	TGTGCCACCAGTTTACCACTCAAGGCCTCCTACGAGCAGTACTTC
-	TRBV4-3	many	TRBJ1-6	CASSHLPRSGTGSPLHF	TGCGCCAGCAGCCATCTCCCCAGGTCCGGGACTGGTTCACCCCTCCACTTT
-	TRBV5-4	-	TRBJ2-5	CASSSKRLPGETQYF	TGTGCCAGCAGCTCGAAGCGACTACCAGGGGAGACCCAGTACTTC
-	TRBV21-1	many	TRBJ1-1	CASSKAPGRSEAFF	TGTGCCAGCAGCAAAGCGCCTGGGAGGAGTGAAGCTTTCTTT
-	TRBV7-2	few	TRBJ1-6	CASSQRPASPLHF	TGTGCCAGCAGCCAAAGGCCAGCGTCACCCCTCCACTTT
-	TRBV24-1	few	TRBJ2-1	CATSEKTGRTSYNEQFF	TGTGCCACCAGTGAAAAGACAGGACGCACCTCCTACAATGAGCAGTTCTTC
TRBD1	TRBV6-2/TRBV6-3	many	TRBJ1-1	CASATGTGIFVSQVPEAFF	TGTGCCAGCGCTACCGGGACAGGAATTTTTGTGAGTCAGGTTCCTGAAGCTTTCTTT
-	TRBV19	many	TRBJ1-1	CASIQAAGTEAFF	TGTGCCAGTATCCAGGCCGCAGGGACTGAAGCTTTCTTT
-	TRBV7-2	-	TRBJ2-2	CASSRSGLPTGELFF	TGTGCCAGCAGCCGATCGGGACTCCCAACCGGGGAGCTGTTTTTT
-	TRBV12-3/TRBV12-4	many	TRBJ2-1	CASSLRGTDNEQFF	TGTGCCAGCAGTTTACGGGGGACAGACAATGAGCAGTTCTTC
-	TRBV7-7	many	TRBJ2-5	CASSNRGGETQYF	TGTGCTAGCAGCAACAGGGGGGGAGAGACCCAGTACTTC
TRBD2	TRBV29-1	-	TRBJ2-7	CSVARRGVTYEQYF	TGCAGCGTCGCGCGTCGGGGGGTAACCTACGAGCAGTACTTC
-	TRBV4-3	many	TRBJ2-2	CASSQGREGGELFF	TGCGCCAGCAGCCAAGGGAGAGAGGGAGGGGAGCTGTTTTTT
-	TRBV4-3	many	TRBJ2-1	CASSQETSGHLNNEQFF	TGCGCCAGCAGCCAGGAAACTTCGGGACACCTGAACAATGAGCAGTTCTTC
TRBD1	TRBV29-1	-	TRBJ2-3	CSVPGGGRHTQYF	TGCAGCGTCCCAGGGGGCGGGCGGCATACGCAGTATTTT
-	TRBV3-1	many	TRBJ2-1	CASSSYGEQFF	TGTGCCAGCAGTAGTTACGGTGAGCAGTTCTTC
-	TRBV12-3/TRBV12-4	many	TRBJ1-1	CASSFQGLDTEAFF	TGTGCCAGCAGTTTTCAGGGTCTGGACACTGAAGCTTTCTTT
-	TRBV2	many	TRBJ2-2	CASRESGELFF	TGTGCCAGCAGAGAATCCGGGGAGCTGTTTTTT
TRBD2	TRBV28	-	TRBJ2-2	CASSLVGTSRGELFF	TGTGCCAGCAGTTTAGTCGGGACTAGCAGAGGGGAGCTGTTTTTT
-	TRBV9	-	TRBJ2-3	CASSVWDSSTDTQYF	TGTGCCAGCAGCGTTTGGGACTCTAGCACAGATACGCAGTATTTT
-	TRBV3-1	few	TRBJ2-3	CASSTNFSPEGTDTQYF	TGTGCCAGCAGTACTAATTTTAGTCCTGAGGGGACAGATACGCAGTATTTT
TRBD2	TRBV20-1	medium-sized	TRBJ2-4	CSATRLAGEAKNIQYF	TGCAGTGCTACAAGACTAGCGGGGGAAGCCAAAAACATTCAGTACTTC